This record looks at one TCR beta chain sequence and its context. CD45RO negativity and positive selection for CCR7 defined naive CD8 cells, a population that excluded terminally differentiated effector memory CD45RA+ cells. The data stem from a study of shared clonotypes between healthy human individuals. Repertoires were generated with immunoSEQ multiplex PCR, while TCRdb's copy carries only in-frame clones and drops some. Here the sample spans 750,000 to 1,000,000 clones, approximately 92% being singletons. Trimming took 0 bases from V and 3 from J; bases not matched to a gene: 4. The CDR3 consists of 16 residues. Germline V CDR1 and CDR2: SGHDN, FVKESK.

Sequencing was done on a sample of naive CD8+ T cells sorted from blood. The clonotype was recovered from a young man in good health. The genes are TRBV14 and TRBJ2-1; 8 bases are shared with TRBD2. CDR3 in amino acids: CASSQEAGGRYNEQFF. CDR3 bases: TGTGCCAGCAGCCAAGAGGCGGGAGGACGCTACAATGAGCAGTTCTTC.